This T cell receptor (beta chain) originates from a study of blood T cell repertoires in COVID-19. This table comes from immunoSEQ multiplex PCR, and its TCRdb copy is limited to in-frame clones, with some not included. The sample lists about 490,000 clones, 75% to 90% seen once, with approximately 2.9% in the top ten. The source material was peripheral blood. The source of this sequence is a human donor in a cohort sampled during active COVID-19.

The CDR3 region is CASGKSPGLAGMGSYNEQFF. DNA for the CDR3: TGTGCTAGTGGTAAATCACCGGGACTAGCGGGCATGGGCTCCTACAATGAGCAGTTCTTC. The J gene is TRBJ2-1, the V gene TRBV12-5; 12 nucleotides agree with TRBD2. This CDR3 has 20 amino acids. The junction had 14 bases not matched to a gene; V was cut back by 5 bases and J by 0 bases. Germline loops: CDR1 LGHNT, CDR2 FRNRAP.